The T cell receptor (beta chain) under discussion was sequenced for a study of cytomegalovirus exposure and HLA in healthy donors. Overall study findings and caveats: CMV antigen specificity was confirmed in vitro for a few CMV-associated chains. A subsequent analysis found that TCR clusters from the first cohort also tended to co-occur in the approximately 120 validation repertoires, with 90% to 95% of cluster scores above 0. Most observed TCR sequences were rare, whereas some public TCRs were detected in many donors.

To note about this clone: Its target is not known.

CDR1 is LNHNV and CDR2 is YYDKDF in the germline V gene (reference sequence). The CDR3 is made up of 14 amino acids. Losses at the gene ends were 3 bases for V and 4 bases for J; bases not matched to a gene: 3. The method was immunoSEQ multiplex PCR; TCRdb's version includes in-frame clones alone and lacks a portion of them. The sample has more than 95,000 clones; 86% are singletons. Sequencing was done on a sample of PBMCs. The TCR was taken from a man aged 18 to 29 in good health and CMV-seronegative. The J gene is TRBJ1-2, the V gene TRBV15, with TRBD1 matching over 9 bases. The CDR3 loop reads CATSSGQGTYGYTF. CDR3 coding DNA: TGTGCCACCAGCAGTGGACAGGGGACCTATGGCTACACCTTC.